The T cell receptor beta chain described here comes from a study of cytomegalovirus exposure and HLA in healthy donors (dated by TCRdb to the late 2010s). Regarding the study in general: An earlier analysis of approximately 550 of the donors reported 276 Gb of sequence data and around 110 million unique TCR beta sequences from 150 million to 200 million T cells. About 310 gigabases of sequencing data and approximately 80 million unique TCR sequences were included in an early release covering 550 to 650 HLA-typed donors. Of the roughly 400 genotyped donors, over 70% fell in the genetic ancestry cluster associated with self-reported Caucasian donors. The study aimed to test whether signatures of past pathogen exposure could be identified by cataloging public T cell receptors. Using immunosequencing, the study profiled T cell repertoires from fewer than 850 subjects and related those repertoires to cytomegalovirus serostatus. Besides the first cohort of approximately 710 subjects, a separate validation cohort made up of 120 or so different subjects was used. To predict cytomegalovirus infection status, the study combined high-throughput TCR immunosequencing, statistical association of individual TCRs with disease status, and machine learning. To study patterns of TCR occurrence, a later analysis re-analyzed previously published TCR beta repertoires from under 750 donors and added high-resolution HLA genotyping. Rather than drawing on any new phenotypic data, the later analysis identified candidate immune exposures from TCR beta sequences and the way those sequences occurred across donors. To decide whether each TCR beta V gene segment behaved as functional or pseudogenic, an earlier analysis of several hundred of the donors relied on high-throughput TCR beta sequencing. Donor age, sex, ethnicity and CMV serostatus were compiled together with the repertoire data. In a later genetic analysis, genome-wide SNP genotypes for about 55% of the roughly 700 donors were used, and that subset was treated as a discovery cohort. Every repertoire in the discovery cohort had been generated on one and the same sequencing platform. HLA typing included class I and class II loci at four-digit resolution. The number of donors typed differed by locus, with about 629-640 for A, B, C, DRB1 and DQB1, roughly 550 for DQA1, 600 to 610 for DPA1, and some 470 for DPB1. A handful of DR-DQ haplotypes were handled as single units for association and clustering because linkage in the cohort was strong. Among a few hundred genotyped donors of the cohort, an average of about 240,000 unique TCR beta nucleotide sequences were sequenced per donor, roughly 18% of them non-productive. General study outcomes and caveats: In both the original and validation cohorts, the classifier was reported to diagnose cytomegalovirus status with high specificity and sensitivity. A group of highly shared sequence variants was considered likely to be a technical artifact of the sequencing pipeline. Compared with equally common non-associated chains, HLA-associated TCR beta chains in a later analysis were more clonally expanded and had lower generation probabilities. A further reported finding was that TCR beta sequences accurately predicted the HLA-A and HLA-B alleles for most subjects in the first cohort. According to a later analysis, most CMV-associated TCR beta chains appeared to be HLA-restricted, and the HLA associations seemed to be driven largely by CMV exposure. V-gene and J-gene trimming of TCR beta chains was associated with a missense DCLRE1C variant in a later genetic analysis, and the association was replicated in an independent cohort. In a later analysis, 16,951 TCR beta sequences were associated with specific HLA alleles at a false discovery rate of 0.05. A later analysis reported that several top co-occurrence clusters appeared linked to parvovirus B19, influenza, CMV and Epstein-Barr virus. CMV serostatus was the only immune exposure information available for the cohort. Compared with the roughly 700-donor mean, donors in an Asian-associated ancestry cluster had fewer N-insertions in productive TCRs, according to a later genetic analysis. When HLA alleles, especially DR and DQ, strongly co-occurred, TCR associations were difficult to assign to individual alleles. In an earlier analysis of roughly 560 of the donors, most TCR beta V segments were observed in productive rearrangements about 90% or about 30% of the time, broadly matching IMGT annotations. Most TCR sequences were seen in very few donors, while some public TCRs were found in many individuals. Because HLA typing was unavailable for some donors at each locus, only the typed subset was used in association tests. The authors suggested that the approach could potentially be generalized to other disease states and immunological phenotypes. Roughly uniform sequencing depth across donors was assumed in presence/absence analyses, although this assumption may not hold. This cohort had only TCR beta chains sequenced, and the lack of alpha or paired-chain data limited which features could be detected. Linkage disequilibrium might explain the correlated functional status among segregating V segments, but an unknown experimental factor could not be ruled out. Some IMGT-functional V segments, including TRBV6-2 and TRBV6-3, could not be told apart with the 87-base-pair reads, so those segments were excluded. In vitro tests confirmed that three of the cytomegalovirus-associated TCR beta chains recognize cytomegalovirus antigens. In a later analysis, TCR association rates were found to vary across HLA loci, with the most associated TCRs seen for DRB1 alleles and the fewest for HLA-C alleles. In the study, approximately 150 TCR beta chains were listed as associated with cytomegalovirus. Because counts were too low, around 17 rarely observed V segments, including chromosome 9 orphons, were left out of the earlier analysis of 587 of the donors.

Taken from cysteine to phenylalanine, the CDR3 has 15 residues. The retained sequence is limited to the CDR3, 45 bases, with the frame set at the first base. Per the germline V gene (reference sequence), SGHKS is the CDR1 and YYEKEE is the CDR2. V trim: 4 bases; J trim: 5 bases; unmatched bases: 5. About this clone itself: Its antigen has not been determined. No much larger clonotype is one base removed from it; base qualities were not supplied.

In total, 500 to 700 healthy bone marrow donors made up the cohort. Cohort members were all nominally healthy when sampled, although unrecorded immune exposures were likely present. The donor tested CMV seropositive, placing the donor among the 250 to 300 seropositive members of the cohort. A peripheral blood sample was collected from each donor, and TCR beta sequencing was performed on peripheral blood mononuclear cells. Genomic DNA was extracted from the blood cell samples with the Qiagen DNeasy Blood Extraction Kit. The library was built by means of the immunoSEQ multiplex PCR assay. A mixture of 60 forward primers for TCR Vbeta segments and 13 reverse primers for TCR Jbeta segments was used in the multiplex PCR. A multiplex PCR assay on genomic DNA amplified the CDR3 region of rearranged TCR beta genes. The amplified TCR beta libraries were sequenced on the Illumina HiSeq System as 87-base-pair reads. The published analysis was carried out like this. A later analysis tallied some 79 million unique TCR beta chains across the 640 or so repertoires, and about 12 million of those chains were shared by two or more donors. To remove PCR and sequencing errors, raw reads were error-corrected and collapsed into unique sequences using a nearest-neighbor algorithm that merged closely related sequences. V, D and J gene segments were assigned by aligning CDR3 sequences to IMGT reference sequences. For a sequence to be retained, a match of at least six nucleotides was required to both a V gene segment and a J gene segment. Rearrangements were classified as productive when the CDR3 lacked stop codons and remained in frame with V and J, and all other rearrangements were classified as non-productive. CDR3 was defined by IMGT convention, running from the second conserved V-encoded cysteine to the conserved J-encoded phenylalanine. The earlier analysis of some 540 of the donors excluded any sequence lacking an unambiguous match to a single V gene segment. In an earlier analysis of approximately 610 of the donors, V segments were called functional above 56.7% productive rearrangements and were called segregating when the between-donor standard deviation exceeded 5%. A statistical classification framework was built to diagnose cytomegalovirus status from the catalog of TCR beta chain sequences. In a later analysis, V and J genes were assigned by comparing TCR nucleotide sequences against IMGT/GENE-DB human TR gene sequences. Using the TCRdist pipeline, a later analysis assigned CDR3 sequences along with most-parsimonious VDJ recombination scenarios. A later analysis defined each TCR beta chain by its CDR3 amino acid sequence plus V-gene family, and excluded reads lacking a unique V-gene family. To address suspected cross-contamination and a sequencing artifact, a later analysis removed a few hundred highly shared, low-generation-probability nucleotide sequences. In a later analysis, a clonal expansion index was calculated for each public chain from normalized within-repertoire ranks of inferred template counts. In a later analysis, generation probabilities were computed using a VDJ recombination model fitted to out-of-frame rearrangements, and the results were checked against IGoR. In a later analysis, TCR-TCR, TCR-HLA and TCR-CMV co-occurrence was scored with hypergeometric tests, and a repertoire-size bias correction was applied to TCR pairs. A later analysis estimated false discovery rates by permuting HLA or CMV assignments 20 times. A later analysis grouped co-occurring TCRs with DBSCAN, adding TCRdist sequence similarity when clustering within HLA-allele-positive subsets. Co-occurrence clustering excluded repertoires with fewer than 30,000 or more than 120,000 public chains, plus five with anomalous nucleotide sharing. Not all clones reach the TCRdb copy of this immuneACCESS table, which keeps in-frame sequences only. Checked studies attribute under half of the gap to unresolved V genes and leave the rest unexplained. That table gives V, J and clone size, and the DNA gave D and trimming. This sample gives around 120,000 clones in total; around 80% of them show up just once. Clones ranked in the top ten supply approximately 4.5% of the sample.

The receptor was derived from a man in his thirties or forties in good health and CMV-seropositive. Input material: PBMCs. Recombination joined TRBV5-5 with TRBJ1-4; 10 of the junction bases match TRBD1. This receptor carries the CDR3 CASSPDRGKNEKLFF. The base sequence is TGTGCCAGCAGCCCGGACAGGGGGAAAAATGAAAAACTGTTTTTT.